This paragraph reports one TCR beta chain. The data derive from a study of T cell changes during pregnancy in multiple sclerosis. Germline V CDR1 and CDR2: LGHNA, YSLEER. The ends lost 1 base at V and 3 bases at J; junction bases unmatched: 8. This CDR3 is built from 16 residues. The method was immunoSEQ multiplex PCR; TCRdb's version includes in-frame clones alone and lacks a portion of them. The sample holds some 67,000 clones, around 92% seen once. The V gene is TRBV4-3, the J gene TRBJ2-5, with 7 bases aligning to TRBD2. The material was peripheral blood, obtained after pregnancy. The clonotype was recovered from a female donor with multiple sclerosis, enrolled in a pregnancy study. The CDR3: CASSQATGTNEETQYF. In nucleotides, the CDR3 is TGCGCCAGCAGCCAAGCAACCGGGACTAACGAAGAGACCCAGTACTTC.